What follows is one T cell receptor beta chain and its context. CDR3 length: 12 amino acids. Germline CDR1 reads LNHDA; CDR2 reads SQIVND (reference sequence). Trimming took off 9 bases at V and 1 base at J, with 9 bases between the two ends. Method: immunoSEQ multiplex PCR; TCRdb's copy keeps in-frame clones and lacks some. The sample records roughly 490,000 clones, less than 80% being singletons. The data derive from a study of shared clonotypes between healthy human individuals. This clonotype originated in a woman in her thirties or forties in good health. Some clones in this sample may be carry-over from other donors' samples. Sequenced: PBMCs. The chain couples TRBV19 to TRBJ1-1; D is uncertain. The CDR3 coding sequence is TGTGCCAGCACCCGAAGGAACACTGAAGCTTTCTTT. Translated, it gives CASTRRNTEAFF.